This T cell receptor beta chain was profiled in a study of neurological immune-mediated disorders. Findings and caveats of the study: Whereas HTLV-1-associated myelopathy showed the most TCR clonal expansion, multiple sclerosis showed the least, with levels below those of healthy controls.

TCRdb reanalysed the 5' RACE reads using MiXCR and keeps one entry per CDR3 protein. Among under 60,000 distinct CDR3 sequences listed, around 17% were seen once. Germline V gene sequence: CDR1 KGHDR, CDR2 SFDVKD. The V and J ends lost 9 bases and 2 bases, in that order; junction bases with no gene match: 10. The CDR3 is 15 residues long. This clonotype was picked up many times. Its antigen remains unknown. The chain joins TRBV24-1 to TRBJ2-5, with 8 positions matching TRBD2. Sequenced: PBMCs. The receptor was isolated from a man aged 60 to 69 in good health. CDR3: CATASSGRTQETQYF. CDR3 DNA sequence: TGTGCCACCGCTTCTAGCGGGCGAACTCAAGAGACCCAGTACTTC.